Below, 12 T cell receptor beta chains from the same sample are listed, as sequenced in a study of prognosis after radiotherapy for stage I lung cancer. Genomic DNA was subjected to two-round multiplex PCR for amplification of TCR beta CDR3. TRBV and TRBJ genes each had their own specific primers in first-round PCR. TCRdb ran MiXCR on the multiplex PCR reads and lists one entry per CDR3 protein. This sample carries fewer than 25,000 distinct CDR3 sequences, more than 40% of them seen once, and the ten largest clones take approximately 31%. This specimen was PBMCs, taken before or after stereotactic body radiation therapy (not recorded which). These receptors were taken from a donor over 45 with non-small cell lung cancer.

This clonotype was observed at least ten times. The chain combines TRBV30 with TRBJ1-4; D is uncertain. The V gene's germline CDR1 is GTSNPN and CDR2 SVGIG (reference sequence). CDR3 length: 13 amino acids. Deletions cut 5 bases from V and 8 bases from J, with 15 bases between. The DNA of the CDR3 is TGTGCCTGGGGGCAAGACGTGGGCGAAAAACTGTTTTTT. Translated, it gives CAWGQDVGEKLFF.

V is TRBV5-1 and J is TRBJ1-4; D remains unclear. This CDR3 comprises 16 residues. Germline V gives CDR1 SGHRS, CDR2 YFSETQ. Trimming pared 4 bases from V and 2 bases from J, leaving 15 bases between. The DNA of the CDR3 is TGCGCCAGCAGCCTCTGGGGTCACACCACTAATGAAAAACTGTTTTTT. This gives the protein CASSLWGHTTNEKLFF.

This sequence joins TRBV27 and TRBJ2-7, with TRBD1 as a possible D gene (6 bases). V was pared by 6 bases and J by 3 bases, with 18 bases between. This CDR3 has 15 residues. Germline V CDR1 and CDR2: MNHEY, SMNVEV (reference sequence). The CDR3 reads CASRTVRGWGYEQYF. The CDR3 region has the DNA TGTGCCAGCAGGACCGTAAGGGGGTGGGGCTACGAGCAGTACTTC.

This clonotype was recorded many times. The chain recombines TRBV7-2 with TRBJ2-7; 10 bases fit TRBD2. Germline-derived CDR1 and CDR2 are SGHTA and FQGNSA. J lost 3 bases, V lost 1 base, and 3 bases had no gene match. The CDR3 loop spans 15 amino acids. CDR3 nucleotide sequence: TGTGCCAGCAGCTTAGGGACTAGCGGCTACTACGAGCAGTACTTC. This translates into CASSLGTSGYYEQYF. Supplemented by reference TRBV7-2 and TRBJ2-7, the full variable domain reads GAGVSQSPSNKVTEKGKDVELRCDPISGHTALYWYRQSLGQGLEFLIYFQGNSAPDKSGLPSDRFSAERTGGSVSTLTIQRTQQEDSAVYLCASSLGTSGYYEQYFGPGTRLTVT.

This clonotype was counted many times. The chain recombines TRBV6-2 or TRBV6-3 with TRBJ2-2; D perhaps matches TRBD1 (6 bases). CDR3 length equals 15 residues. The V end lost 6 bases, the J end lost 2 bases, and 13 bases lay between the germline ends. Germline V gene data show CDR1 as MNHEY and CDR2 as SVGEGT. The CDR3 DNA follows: TGTGCCAGCAGGCGCCAGGGGTTCAACACCGGGGAGCTGTTTTTT. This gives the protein CASRRQGFNTGELFF.

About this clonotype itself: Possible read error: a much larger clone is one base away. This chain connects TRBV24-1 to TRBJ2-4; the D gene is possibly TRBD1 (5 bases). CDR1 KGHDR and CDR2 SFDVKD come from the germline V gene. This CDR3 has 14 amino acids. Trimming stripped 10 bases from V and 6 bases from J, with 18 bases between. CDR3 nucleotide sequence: TGTGCCACAGCCGCTAGTGACAGTCTAAACATTCAGTACTTC. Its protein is CATAASDSLNIQYF.

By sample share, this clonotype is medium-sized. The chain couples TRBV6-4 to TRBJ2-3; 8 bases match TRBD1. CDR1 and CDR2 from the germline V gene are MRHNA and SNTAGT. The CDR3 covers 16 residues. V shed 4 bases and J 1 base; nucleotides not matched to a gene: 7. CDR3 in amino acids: CASSATTGDGTDTQYF. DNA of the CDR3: TGTGCCAGCAGTGCCACGACAGGGGATGGCACAGATACGCAGTATTTT.

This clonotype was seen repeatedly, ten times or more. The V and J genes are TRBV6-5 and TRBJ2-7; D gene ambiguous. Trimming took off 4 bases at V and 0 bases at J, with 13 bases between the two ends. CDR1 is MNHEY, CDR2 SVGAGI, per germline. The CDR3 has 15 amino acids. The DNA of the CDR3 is TGTGCCAGCAGTTCGGACGGACGTCCCTCCTACGAGCAGTACTTC. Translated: CASSSDGRPSYEQYF.

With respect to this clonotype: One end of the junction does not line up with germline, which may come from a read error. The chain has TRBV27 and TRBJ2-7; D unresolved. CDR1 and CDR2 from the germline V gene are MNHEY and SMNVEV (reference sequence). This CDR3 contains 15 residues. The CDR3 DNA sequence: TGTGCCAGCAGTTTACAGCACAGTGATTCCTACGAGCATTACTTC. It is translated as CASSLQHSDSYEHYF.

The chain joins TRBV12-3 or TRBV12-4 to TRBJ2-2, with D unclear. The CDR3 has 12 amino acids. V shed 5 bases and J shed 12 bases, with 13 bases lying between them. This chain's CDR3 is CASSPPPWQLFF. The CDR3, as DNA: TGTGCCAGCAGTCCCCCCCCCTGGCAGCTGTTTTTT.

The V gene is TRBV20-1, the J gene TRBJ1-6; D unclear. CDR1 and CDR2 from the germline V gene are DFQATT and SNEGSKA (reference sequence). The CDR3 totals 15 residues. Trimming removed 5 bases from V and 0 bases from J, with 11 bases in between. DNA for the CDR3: TGCAGTGCTCCGTCCATTTCCTCCTATAATTCACCCCTCCACTTT. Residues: CSAPSISSYNSPLHF.

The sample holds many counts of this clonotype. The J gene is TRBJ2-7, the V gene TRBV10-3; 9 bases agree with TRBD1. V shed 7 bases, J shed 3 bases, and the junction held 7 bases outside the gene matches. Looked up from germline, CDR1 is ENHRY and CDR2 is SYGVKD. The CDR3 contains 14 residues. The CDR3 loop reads CAINPGQGGYEQYF. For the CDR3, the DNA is TGTGCCATCAACCCGGGACAGGGCGGCTACGAGCAGTACTTC.